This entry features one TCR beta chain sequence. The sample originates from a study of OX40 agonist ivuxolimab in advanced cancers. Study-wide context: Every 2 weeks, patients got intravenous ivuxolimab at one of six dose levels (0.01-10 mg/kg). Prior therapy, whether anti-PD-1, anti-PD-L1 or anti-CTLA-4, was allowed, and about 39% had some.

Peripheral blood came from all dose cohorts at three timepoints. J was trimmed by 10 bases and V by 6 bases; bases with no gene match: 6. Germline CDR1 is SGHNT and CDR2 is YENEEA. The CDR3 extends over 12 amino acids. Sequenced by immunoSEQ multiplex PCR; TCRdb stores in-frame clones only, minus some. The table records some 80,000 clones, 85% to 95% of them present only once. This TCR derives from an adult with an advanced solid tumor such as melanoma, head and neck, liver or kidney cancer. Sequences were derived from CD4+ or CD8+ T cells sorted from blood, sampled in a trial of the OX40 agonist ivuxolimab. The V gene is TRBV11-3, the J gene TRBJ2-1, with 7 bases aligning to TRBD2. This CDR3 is CASRLGEGEQFF. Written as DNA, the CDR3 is TGTGCCAGCAGACTAGGGGAGGGGGAGCAGTTCTTC.